The 9 T cell receptor beta chains presented below share a single source sample, sequenced in a study of monozygotic twins with inflammatory bowel disease. Following a re-call of the 5' RACE reads, TCRdb has one entry per CDR3 protein and lacks DNA. Here the sample table reports approximately 400,000 distinct CDR3 sequences. The sequencing sample was made of blood. The receptors here all came from a human donor with ulcerative colitis or Crohn's disease, or a healthy co-twin of an affected twin (not recorded which).

V gene TRBV7-9 combines with J gene TRBJ2-1. Germline V gene lookup returns CDR1 SEHNR and CDR2 FQNEAQ (reference sequence). This CDR3 region has 13 residues. The CDR3 is CASSLGSSDEQFF.

The chain is built from TRBV12-3 or TRBV12-4 and TRBJ2-1; TCRdb indicates TRBD1, and absent DNA this call remains unverified. The CDR3 runs to 13 residues. CDR3 region: CASTQTVDNEQFF.

The chain combines TRBV20-1 with TRBJ2-2; with no DNA, the TCRdb D assignment of TRBD1 cannot be verified. The germline CDR1 and CDR2 sequences are DFQATT and SNEGSKA (reference sequence). The CDR3 sequence is 14 residues long. The CDR3 protein is CSARADKNTGELFF.

The chain carries TRBV20-1 and TRBJ2-5. Germline V gene lookup returns CDR1 DFQATT and CDR2 SNEGSKA (reference sequence). The CDR3 totals 12 residues. The CDR3 here is CSASKSSETQYF.

This chain uses TRBV27 with TRBJ1-6. The CDR3 is 12 amino acids. Germline values: CDR1 MNHEY, CDR2 SMNVEV (reference sequence). CDR3 in amino acids: CASSSEYSPLHF.

The chain uses TRBV18 and TRBJ1-1; the TCRdb call, TRBD1, lacks DNA for checking. Per the germline V gene, CDR1 is KGHSH and CDR2 is LQKENI. The length of the CDR3 is 14 residues. CDR3 in amino acids: CASSPRQGLAEAFF.

V usage is TRBV21-1 and J usage is TRBJ1-5; TCRdb selects TRBD1, and the lack of DNA leaves this call unchecked. TRBV21-1 is reported as a pseudogene. The CDR3 totals 19 residues. CDR3 amino acids: CASSARLRTDPYSNQPQHF.

V and J are TRBV16 and TRBJ1-2. The germline V gene encodes CDR1 KGHSY and CDR2 FQNENV. The CDR3 runs 13 residues. This CDR3 is CASSQSSLVGYTF.

The gene calls are TRBV20-1 and TRBJ2-5; the TCRdb call, TRBD1, lacks DNA for checking. This CDR3 has 15 amino acids. Germline CDR1 is DFQATT and CDR2 is SNEGSKA (reference sequence). The CDR3 reads CSARDSPQTRETQYF.